These 26 T cell receptor beta chains were sequenced from one sample in a study of cytomegalovirus exposure and HLA in healthy donors (dated by TCRdb to the late 2010s). Preparation of the library involved the immunoSEQ multiplex PCR assay. The multiplex PCR relied on a mix of 60 forward primers for TCR Vbeta segments and 13 reverse primers for TCR Jbeta segments. TCRdb stores this immuneACCESS table with in-frame sequences only. Part of the clones is absent; in the studies checked, under half of the shortfall reflects unresolved V genes, and no reason is known for the rest. The table for this sample lists some 190,000 clones; over 65% of them were counted only once. The top ten clonotypes cover roughly 1.4% of the sample. Material: PBMCs. Receptors originate from a man in his late teens or twenties in good health and CMV-seronegative.

The chain carries TRBV27 and TRBJ2-7; no clear D gene. There are 15 residues in the CDR3. Trimming took off 3 bases at V and 0 bases at J, with 12 bases between the two ends. Germline CDR1 is MNHEY and CDR2 is SMNVEV (reference sequence). The CDR3 DNA is TGTGCCAGCAGTTTTAGTTTGCGAGGCTCCTACGAGCAGTACTTC. Amino acid sequence: CASSFSLRGSYEQYF.

This sequence joins TRBV19 and TRBJ2-5, with 9 bases identical to TRBD2. In germline, CDR1 is LNHDA, CDR2 SQIVND (reference sequence). This CDR3 has 16 residues. The V gene end was trimmed by 5 bases and the J gene end by 2 bases; junction bases not matched to a gene: 9. The CDR3 is CASSGWAGGLQETQYF. Written as DNA, the CDR3 is TGTGCCAGTAGTGGATGGGCGGGAGGGTTACAAGAGACCCAGTACTTC.

The genes are TRBV6-1 and TRBJ2-7; weak D call: TRBD1 (6 bases). CDR3 length equals 13 residues. V lost 2 bases, J lost 5 bases, and 10 bases lay in between. Germline CDR1 MNHNS, CDR2 SASEGT. CDR3 nucleotide sequence: TGTGCCAGCAGTGAACACAGGGCGGACGAGCAGTACTTC. This encodes CASSEHRADEQYF.

The rearrangement links TRBV19 to TRBJ2-4, with a weak D call TRBD2 (5 bases). Germline assignment: CDR1 LNHDA and CDR2 SQIVND (reference sequence). V dropped 3 bases and J dropped 11 bases, with 11 bases sitting between them. The length of the CDR3 is 12 residues. CDR3 amino acids: CASSIGSGVQYF. The CDR3 nucleotides are TGTGCCAGTAGTATCGGATCCGGGGTTCAGTACTTC.

The V gene is TRBV5-5, the J gene TRBJ1-2, with 8 positions matching TRBD1. In germline, CDR1 is SGHKS, CDR2 YYEKEE (reference sequence). This CDR3 has 19 amino acids. The V and J ends lost 2 bases and 3 bases, in that order; junction bases with no gene match: 18. The CDR3 bases are TGTGCCAGCAGCTTTGTCAGTTCGGACAGGGAGGCTAGGGACTATGGCTACACCTTC. Translated, it gives CASSFVSSDREARDYGYTF.

V is TRBV7-9 and J is TRBJ2-2, with 7 bases lining up with TRBD1. Per germline, CDR1 SEHNR and CDR2 FQNEAQ (reference sequence). V was clipped by 8 bases and J by 0 bases; unmatched bases: 6. The length of the CDR3 is 15 residues. CDR3 loop: CASGDRESNTGELFF. CDR3 DNA sequence: TGTGCCAGCGGAGACAGGGAATCGAACACCGGGGAGCTGTTTTTT.

The chain joins TRBV6-6 to TRBJ1-2; D is unclear. V was cut by 6 bases and J by 6 bases, with 17 bases left in between. The CDR3 is made up of 14 amino acids. Germline assignment: CDR1 MNHNY and CDR2 SVGAGI (reference sequence). CDR3 nucleotides: TGTGCCAGCAGCTCCGACTCCCAAACCCATGGCTACACCTTC. Translated: CASSSDSQTHGYTF.

V is TRBV4-2 and J is TRBJ2-1; a weak D match, TRBD2 (7 bases). The germline V and J ends were trimmed by 5 bases and 8 bases, with 19 bases remaining between them. CDR1 is LGHNA and CDR2 is YNFKEQ in the germline V gene. The CDR3 totals 15 residues. CDR3: CASSVKGGGGDEQFF. The CDR3 nucleotides read TGTGCCAGCAGCGTTAAGGGGGGGGGCGGGGATGAGCAGTTCTTC.

The chain uses TRBV11-3 and TRBJ1-1; 9 nucleotides match TRBD1. CDR3 length: 18 amino acids. Losses at the gene ends were 1 base for V and 5 bases for J; bases not matched to a gene: 14. Germline V gives CDR1 SGHNT, CDR2 YENEEA. The DNA of the CDR3 is TGTGCCAGCAGCTTAGGAGTCGGGACAGGGCGGACGAGAACTGAAGCTTTCTTT. Translated, it gives CASSLGVGTGRTRTEAFF.

V usage is TRBV21-1 and J usage is TRBJ2-6; TRBD2, as called in the table, went unchecked against the DNA. TRBV21-1 is classified as a pseudogene. The CDR3 has 18 residues. DNA for the CDR3: TGTGCCAGCAGGGGGGGTGGGGGAGCCCGCTCTGGGGCCAACGTCCTGACTTTC. Amino acid sequence: CASRGGGGARSGANVLTF.

As DNA, the CDR3 is TGTGCCAGCAGACGCAACAGGGAGACGAACACTGAAGCTTTCTTT. Translation: CASRRNRETNTEAFF. The chain uses TRBV6-5 and TRBJ1-1; TRBD1 is a possible D gene (6 bases). The CDR3 length is 15 residues. The germline V gene encodes CDR1 MNHEY and CDR2 SVGAGI. The V and J ends lost 6 bases and 1 base respectively, with 15 bases between them.

V is TRBV5-6 and J is TRBJ2-5; D gene unclear. The CDR3 length is 14 residues. Germline V CDR1 and CDR2: SGHDT, YYEEEE. V shed 0 bases and J shed 5 bases, with 11 bases lying between them. CDR3 amino acids: CASSLEERMETQYF. DNA for the CDR3: TGTGCCAGCAGCTTGGAGGAGCGTATGGAGACCCAGTACTTC.

The chain has TRBV11-3 and TRBJ2-7; possible D gene TRBD2, 6 bases. CDR1 and CDR2 (germline): SGHNT, YENEEA. The CDR3 consists of 14 residues. The V and J ends lost 2 bases and 5 bases respectively, with 13 bases between them. The CDR3 coding sequence is TGTGCCAGCAGCTTATTACTAGCTGGGGACGAGCAGTACTTC. Protein: CASSLLLAGDEQYF.

There are a few counts of this clone. J is TRBJ2-1 and V is TRBV4-3; 13 positions match TRBD2. After removal of 4 bases from V and 4 bases from J, the junction contained 4 bases not matched to a gene. Germline V gene data show CDR1 as LGHNA and CDR2 as YSLEER. This CDR3 contains 16 residues. In nucleotides, the CDR3 is TGCGCCAGCAGCCGACAGACTAGCGGGGGGTACAATGAGCAGTTCTTC. This codes for CASSRQTSGGYNEQFF.

The chain carries TRBV7-9 and TRBJ2-7; 7 bases agree with TRBD1. The CDR3 contains 17 residues. V lost 5 bases to trimming and J lost 1 base; unmatched junction nucleotides: 14. The germline V gene encodes CDR1 SEHNR and CDR2 FQNEAQ (reference sequence). CDR3 residues: CASSPDRSLTGSYEQYF. The CDR3 DNA is TGTGCCAGCAGCCCGGACAGGTCCCTCACAGGGTCCTACGAGCAGTACTTC. Variable domain in full (rest from reference TRBV7-9 and TRBJ2-7): DTGVSQNPRHKITKRGQNVTFRCDPISEHNRLYWYRQTLGQGPEFLTYFQNEAQLEKSRLLSDRFSAERPKGSFSTLEIQRTEQGDSAMYLCASSPDRSLTGSYEQYFGPGTRLTVT.

The chain recombines TRBV10-3 with TRBJ2-6; the match to TRBD1 covers 10 bases. In germline, CDR1 is ENHRY, CDR2 SYGVKD. The CDR3 consists of 15 residues. V shed 10 bases, J shed 2 bases, and the junction held 5 bases outside the gene matches. The DNA of the CDR3 is TGTGCCACCTCGGGACAGGGGACTGGGGCCAACGTCCTGACTTTC. Amino acid sequence: CATSGQGTGANVLTF.

V usage is TRBV5-1 and J usage is TRBJ2-1; 10 nucleotides agree with TRBD2. Germline V gene lookup returns CDR1 SGHRS and CDR2 YFSETQ. Trimming took 1 base from V and 4 from J; bases not matched to a gene: 5. The CDR3 is 16 amino acids. As DNA, the CDR3 is TGCGCCAGCAGCTTGTGGGGGACTAGCGCGTACAATGAGCAGTTCTTC. Residues: CASSLWGTSAYNEQFF.

The V call is TRBV6-5, the J call TRBJ2-3, with 9 positions matching TRBD2. Germline CDR1 and CDR2: MNHEY and SVGAGI. This CDR3 has 15 residues. The ends lost 6 bases at V and 5 bases at J; junction bases unmatched: 9. The CDR3 reads CASREIAGAGDTQYF. The CDR3 nucleotides are TGTGCCAGCAGAGAAATAGCGGGAGCGGGAGATACGCAGTATTTT.

The J gene is TRBJ2-7, the V gene TRBV5-4, with a weak D call TRBD2 (6 bases). Trimming cost V 1 base and J 3 bases, with 11 bases left between them. Germline CDR1 is SGHNT and CDR2 is YYREEE (reference sequence). The CDR3 totals 14 residues. The CDR3 DNA sequence: TGTGCCAGCAGCTTGCTGGGGGGAGGCTACGAGCAGTACTTC. Protein product: CASSLLGGGYEQYF.

Comment on this clone: The junction differs from germline at one of its ends, possibly a read error. This sample includes further DNA sequences coding for the same CDR3. This rearrangement joins TRBV5-8 to TRBJ2-3; 7 bases align to TRBD2. The CDR3 has 10 residues. The germline gives CDR1 SGHTS, CDR2 YDEGEE. The CDR3 DNA sequence: TGTGCCAGCAGCTTAGCGGGGCACCTTTTT. Translated: CASSLAGHLF.

This chain links TRBV14 with TRBJ1-2; 9 bases fit TRBD1. The CDR3 consists of 13 residues. Germline lookup yields CDR1 SGHDN and CDR2 FVKESK. V lost 5 bases, J lost 6 bases, and 4 bases stayed unmatched. In DNA, the CDR3 is TGTGCCAGCAGCTTGACAGGGGGGCATGGCTACACCTTC. It codes for CASSLTGGHGYTF.

This chain joins TRBV9 and TRBJ2-3; no reliable D call. The CDR3 contains 13 residues. The germline CDR1 and CDR2 sequences are SGDLS and YYNGEE. The V end was cut by 4 bases, the J end by 1 base, with 7 bases between. The CDR3 sequence: CASSFSGTDTQYF. The CDR3 nucleotides are TGTGCCAGCAGCTTCTCAGGCACAGATACGCAGTATTTT.

The chain couples TRBV11-3 to TRBJ1-1, with unresolved D. The CDR3 loop spans 14 amino acids. Germline CDR1 is SGHNT and CDR2 is YENEEA. V gave up 1 base and J gave up 5 bases, with 11 bases separating them. CDR3: CASSLVVSGTEAFF. The CDR3 DNA is TGTGCCAGCAGCTTAGTAGTGTCGGGAACTGAAGCTTTCTTT.

This clone showed up just a few times. The rearrangement uses TRBV19 and TRBJ2-1, with 10 bases that match TRBD2. Germline loops: CDR1 LNHDA, CDR2 SQIVND (reference sequence). The CDR3 contains 17 residues. The V segment lost 5 bases and the J segment 10 bases; nucleotides outside the gene matches: 17. The CDR3 region is CASSPGELKLAGKEQFF. CDR3 in DNA: TGTGCCAGTAGTCCTGGGGAGCTCAAACTAGCGGGGAAGGAGCAGTTCTTC. The full variable domain, its missing parts supplied by reference TRBV19 and TRBJ2-1, is DGGITQSPKYLFRKEGQNVTLSCEQNLNHDAMYWYRQDPGQGLRLIYYSQIVNDFQKGDIAEGYSVSREKKESFPLTVTSAQKNPTAFYLCASSPGELKLAGKEQFFGPGTRLTVL.

The chain joins TRBV5-1 to TRBJ2-1, with 12 bases that match TRBD2. V was clipped by 4 bases and J by 1 base; unmatched bases: 6. There are 17 residues in the CDR3. Germline V gene sequence: CDR1 SGHRS, CDR2 YFSETQ. The CDR3 sequence is CASSRLAGGTSYNEQFF. The CDR3, as DNA: TGCGCCAGCAGCAGGCTAGCGGGGGGGACTTCCTACAATGAGCAGTTCTTC.

There are a few counts of this clone. CDR3: CASSKGEIAEQYF. In DNA form, the CDR3 reads TGTGCCAGCAGTAAAGGGGAAATCGCCGAGCAGTACTTC. The V call is TRBV6-5, the J call TRBJ2-5; weak D call: TRBD1 (5 bases). TRBJ2-7 matches the DNA end more closely, so the J call is doubtful. CDR1 is MNHEY and CDR2 is SVGAGI in the germline V gene. The CDR3 has 13 amino acids.